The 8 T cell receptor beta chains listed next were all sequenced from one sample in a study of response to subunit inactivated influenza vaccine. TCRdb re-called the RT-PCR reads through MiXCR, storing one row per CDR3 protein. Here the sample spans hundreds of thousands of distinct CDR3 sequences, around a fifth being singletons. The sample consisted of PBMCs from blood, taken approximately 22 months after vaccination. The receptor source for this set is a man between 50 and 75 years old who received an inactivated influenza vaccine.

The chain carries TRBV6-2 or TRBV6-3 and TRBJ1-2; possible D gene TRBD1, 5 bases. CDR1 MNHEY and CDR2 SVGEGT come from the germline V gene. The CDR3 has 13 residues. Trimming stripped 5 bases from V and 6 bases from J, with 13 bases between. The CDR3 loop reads CASSAGGFHGYTF. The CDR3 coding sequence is TGTGCCAGCAGTGCCGGGGGGTTTCATGGCTACACCTTC.

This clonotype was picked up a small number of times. The CDR3 sequence is CATSVQTNEQFF. Here the CDR3 DNA reads TGTGCCACCAGTGTTCAAACCAATGAGCAGTTCTTC. V and J are TRBV24-1 and TRBJ2-1; D gene uncertain. CDR1 and CDR2 (germline): KGHDR, SFDVKD. The CDR3 length is 12 residues. Trimming took off 5 bases at V and 6 bases at J, with 7 bases between the two ends.

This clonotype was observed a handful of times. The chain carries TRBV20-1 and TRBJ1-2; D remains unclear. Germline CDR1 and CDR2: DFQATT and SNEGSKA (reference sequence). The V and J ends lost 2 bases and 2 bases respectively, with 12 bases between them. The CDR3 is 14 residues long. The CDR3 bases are TGCAGTGCTAGATCCACGGGCGGGAACTATGGCTACACCTTC. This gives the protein CSARSTGGNYGYTF.

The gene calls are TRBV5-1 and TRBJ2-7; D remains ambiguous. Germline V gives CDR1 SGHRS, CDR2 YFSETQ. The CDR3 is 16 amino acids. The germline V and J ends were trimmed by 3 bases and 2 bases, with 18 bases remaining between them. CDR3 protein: CASSSTPDTLPYEQYF. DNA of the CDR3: TGCGCCAGCAGCTCGACCCCAGACACGCTCCCCTACGAGCAGTACTTC.

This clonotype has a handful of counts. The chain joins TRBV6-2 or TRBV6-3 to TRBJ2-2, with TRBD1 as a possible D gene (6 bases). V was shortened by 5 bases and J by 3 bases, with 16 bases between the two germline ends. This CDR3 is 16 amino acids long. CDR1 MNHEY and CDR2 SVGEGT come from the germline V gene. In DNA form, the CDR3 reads TGTGCCAGCAGTGATACACAGGGAGACTACACCGGGGAGCTGTTTTTT. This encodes CASSDTQGDYTGELFF.

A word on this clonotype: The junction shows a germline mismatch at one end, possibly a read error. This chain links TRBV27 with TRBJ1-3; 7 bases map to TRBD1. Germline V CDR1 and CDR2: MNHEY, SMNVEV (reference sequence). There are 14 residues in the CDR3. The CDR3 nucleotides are TGTGCCAGCAGTCCACAGGGGACTGGAAACACCATATGTTTT. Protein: CASSPQGTGNTICF.

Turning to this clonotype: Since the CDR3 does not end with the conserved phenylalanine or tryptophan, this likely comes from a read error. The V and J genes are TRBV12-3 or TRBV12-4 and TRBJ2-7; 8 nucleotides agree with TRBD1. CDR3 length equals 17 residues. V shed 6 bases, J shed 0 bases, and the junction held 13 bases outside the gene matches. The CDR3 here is CASSRKLGTGSSYEQYL. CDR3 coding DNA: TGTGCCAGCAGCCGTAAACTAGGGACAGGCAGCTCCTACGAGCAGTACTTG.

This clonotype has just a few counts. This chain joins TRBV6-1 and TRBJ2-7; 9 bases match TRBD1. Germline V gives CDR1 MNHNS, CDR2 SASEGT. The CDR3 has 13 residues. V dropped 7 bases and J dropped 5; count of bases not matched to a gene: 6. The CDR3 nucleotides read TGTGCCAGCACCAGACAGGGGGGTCACGAGCAGTACTTC. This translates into CASTRQGGHEQYF.